A selection of T cell receptor beta chains follows, all from one sample in a study of blood T cell repertoires in COVID-19. Assay: immunoSEQ multiplex PCR; the TCRdb copy retains only in-frame clones and omits some. The sample includes about 130,000 clones, roughly four fifths of them seen just once. The source material was peripheral blood. All receptors come from a man in his fifties or sixties with acute or convalescent COVID-19. CDR3s include the opening cysteine and the closing phenylalanine or tryptophan. A D gene is named only where the DNA matches it firmly. Expanded clones are given a class, and other clones once, few, many or no size at all.

j_call: TRBJ2-7
clone_size: .
v_call: TRBV11-2
d_call: TRBD1
cdr3_nt: TGTGCCAGCAGCTTGGGACAGGGGTACTACGAGCAGTACTTC
cdr3_aa: CASSLGQGYYEQYF

j_call: TRBJ2-4
clone_size: .
v_call: TRBV21-1
d_call: .
cdr3_nt: TGTGCCAGCAGCAAAGGAGGGACTAAGTGTAAAAACATTCAGTACTTC
cdr3_aa: CASSKGGTKCKNIQYF

j_call: TRBJ2-6
clone_size: once
v_call: TRBV29-1
d_call: TRBD2
cdr3_nt: TGCAGCGTTCTTGAACTAGCGGTTACCTCTGGGGCCAACGTCCTGACTTTC
cdr3_aa: CSVLELAVTSGANVLTF

j_call: TRBJ1-2
clone_size: .
v_call: TRBV28
d_call: .
cdr3_nt: TGTGCCAGCAGGGAGGGATCGAGACAGACCCTCTTC
cdr3_aa: CASREGSRQTLF

j_call: TRBJ1-1
clone_size: few
v_call: TRBV3-1/TRBV3-2
d_call: .
cdr3_nt: TGTGCCAGCAGCCAGGGCAATATTGCTTTCTTT
cdr3_aa: CASSQGNIAFF

j_call: TRBJ1-5
clone_size: .
v_call: TRBV10-2
d_call: .
cdr3_nt: TGCGCCAGCAGTGAGCGGGGGAGGGGGTTCAATCAGCCCCAGCATTTT
cdr3_aa: CASSERGRGFNQPQHF

j_call: TRBJ1-5
clone_size: .
v_call: TRBV11-3
d_call: TRBD1
cdr3_nt: TGTGCCAGCACCTTACTCGCCGACAGGGAAGGTCAGCCCCAGCATTTT
cdr3_aa: CASTLLADREGQPQHF

j_call: TRBJ1-5
clone_size: .
v_call: TRBV7-2
d_call: .
cdr3_nt: TGTGCCAGCAGCTTAAGGGGAGGGTCCGCGGGGCAGCCCCAGCATTTT
cdr3_aa: CASSLRGGSAGQPQHF

j_call: TRBJ2-7
clone_size: .
v_call: TRBV5-1
d_call: .
cdr3_nt: TGCGCCAGCAGCTTCGGGGGAGCCGCCTACGAGCAGTACTTC
cdr3_aa: CASSFGGAAYEQYF

j_call: TRBJ1-3
clone_size: .
v_call: TRBV28
d_call: .
cdr3_nt: TGTGCCAGCAGTGCGGGAGGGGGCTCTGGAAACACCATATATTTT
cdr3_aa: CASSAGGGSGNTIYF

j_call: TRBJ2-2
clone_size: .
v_call: TRBV4-1
d_call: .
cdr3_nt: TGCGCCAGCAGCCCAGGGACTGGCGATTTGAACACCGGGGAGCTGTTTTTT
cdr3_aa: CASSPGTGDLNTGELFF

j_call: TRBJ1-1
clone_size: .
v_call: TRBV7-9
d_call: .
cdr3_nt: TGTGCCAGCAGCTGGACATCGAACACTGAAGCTTTCTTT
cdr3_aa: CASSWTSNTEAFF

j_call: TRBJ1-5
clone_size: .
v_call: TRBV19
d_call: .
cdr3_nt: TGTGCCAGTAGTACGGACACAGATCAGCCCCAGCATTTT
cdr3_aa: CASSTDTDQPQHF

j_call: TRBJ2-1
clone_size: .
v_call: TRBV6-6
d_call: TRBD1
cdr3_nt: TGTGCCAGCAGTTTAGAGGACAGGTTCTACAATGAGCAGTTCTTC
cdr3_aa: CASSLEDRFYNEQFF

j_call: TRBJ1-2
clone_size: .
v_call: TRBV28
d_call: .
cdr3_nt: TGTGCCAGCAGTTCGAATACACCCGTCTATGGCTACACCTTC
cdr3_aa: CASSSNTPVYGYTF

j_call: TRBJ2-1
clone_size: .
v_call: TRBV28
d_call: TRBD1
cdr3_nt: TGTGCCAGCAGTCGACAGGGCTTCTACAATGAGCAGTTCTTC
cdr3_aa: CASSRQGFYNEQFF

j_call: TRBJ2-7
clone_size: once
v_call: TRBV6-6
d_call: .
cdr3_nt: TGTGCCAGGAGATGTCATACCCCCTGCGAGCAGTACTTC
cdr3_aa: CARRCHTPCEQYF

j_call: TRBJ2-1
clone_size: .
v_call: TRBV6-5
d_call: TRBD2
cdr3_nt: TGTGCCAGCAGTATAAGCGGGAGGGGCAATGAGCAGTTCTTC
cdr3_aa: CASSISGRGNEQFF

j_call: TRBJ2-2
clone_size: .
v_call: TRBV7-3
d_call: .
cdr3_nt: TGTGCCAGCAGCTTAACGGGCCAGCCCGGGGAGCTGTTTTTT
cdr3_aa: CASSLTGQPGELFF

j_call: TRBJ2-3
clone_size: .
v_call: TRBV6-4
d_call: TRBD2
cdr3_nt: TGTGCCAGCAGTGCTAGCGGGAGGGATACGCAGTATTTT
cdr3_aa: CASSASGRDTQYF

j_call: TRBJ2-3
clone_size: .
v_call: TRBV24-1
d_call: TRBD2
cdr3_nt: TGTGCCACCAGTGATTTAGGTGCTAGCGGGGCAGATACGCAGTATTTT
cdr3_aa: CATSDLGASGADTQYF

j_call: TRBJ2-1
clone_size: .
v_call: TRBV6-5
d_call: TRBD1
cdr3_nt: TGTGCCAGCAACAGGGGGATAAGCTCCTACAATGAGCAGTTCTTC
cdr3_aa: CASNRGISSYNEQFF

j_call: TRBJ2-6
clone_size: .
v_call: TRBV24-1
d_call: TRBD1
cdr3_nt: TGTGCCACCAGTGTCGGGACAGGGGGTTCCCTCGGGGCCAACGTCCTGACTTTC
cdr3_aa: CATSVGTGGSLGANVLTF

j_call: TRBJ2-7
clone_size: .
v_call: TRBV9
d_call: TRBD2
cdr3_nt: TGTGCCAGCATCCCGGCTAGCGGGAGGTACGAGCAGTACTTC
cdr3_aa: CASIPASGRYEQYF

j_call: TRBJ2-1
clone_size: .
v_call: TRBV27
d_call: TRBD2
cdr3_nt: TGTGCCAGCAGTTTATATGGTAGCGGGAGAAGGGGTGAGCAGTTCTTC
cdr3_aa: CASSLYGSGRRGEQFF

j_call: TRBJ2-1
clone_size: .
v_call: TRBV30
d_call: TRBD2
cdr3_nt: TGTGCCTGGGTAGCGGGAGTCTGGAATGAGCAGTTCTTC
cdr3_aa: CAWVAGVWNEQFF

j_call: TRBJ2-2
clone_size: once
v_call: TRBV27
d_call: .
cdr3_nt: TGTGCCAGCAGAGGCGGGAACACCGGGGAGCTGTTTTTT
cdr3_aa: CASRGGNTGELFF

j_call: TRBJ1-2
clone_size: .
v_call: TRBV15
d_call: .
cdr3_nt: TGTGCCACCAGCAGAGATTTCGCTAACTATGGCTACACCTTC
cdr3_aa: CATSRDFANYGYTF

j_call: TRBJ2-7
clone_size: .
v_call: TRBV4-2
d_call: TRBD1
cdr3_nt: TGTGCCAGCAGCCCTGGTATTGAGGGGGCGACACTTTACGAGCAGTACTTC
cdr3_aa: CASSPGIEGATLYEQYF

j_call: TRBJ1-1
clone_size: .
v_call: TRBV24-1
d_call: .
cdr3_nt: TGTGCCACCAGGGAACAGATGAACACTGAAGCTTTCTTT
cdr3_aa: CATREQMNTEAFF

j_call: TRBJ2-5
clone_size: .
v_call: TRBV6-5
d_call: TRBD2
cdr3_nt: TGTGCCAGCAGTCCCCGGACTAGCGTTCAAGAGACCCAGTACTTC
cdr3_aa: CASSPRTSVQETQYF

j_call: TRBJ2-2
clone_size: .
v_call: TRBV12-3/TRBV12-4
d_call: .
cdr3_nt: TGTGCCAGCAGCCCTCAGGGTCCCGGGGAGCTGTTTTTT
cdr3_aa: CASSPQGPGELFF

j_call: TRBJ1-1
clone_size: .
v_call: TRBV5-1
d_call: .
cdr3_nt: TGCGCCAGCAGCTTGACAGTGAACACTGAAGCTTTCTTT
cdr3_aa: CASSLTVNTEAFF

j_call: TRBJ1-2
clone_size: .
v_call: TRBV19
d_call: TRBD1
cdr3_nt: TGTGCCACCGGGACAGCGCCTCGCGGCTACACCTTC
cdr3_aa: CATGTAPRGYTF

j_call: TRBJ1-2
clone_size: .
v_call: TRBV5-1
d_call: TRBD1
cdr3_nt: TGCGCCAGCAGCTTGGGTGGGACAGTTGCCTATGGCTACACCTTC
cdr3_aa: CASSLGGTVAYGYTF

j_call: TRBJ2-2
clone_size: .
v_call: TRBV10-3
d_call: .
cdr3_nt: TGTGCCATCAGTGTCTTAGAGGGCACCGGGGAGCTGTTTTTT
cdr3_aa: CAISVLEGTGELFF

j_call: TRBJ2-5
clone_size: .
v_call: TRBV28
d_call: TRBD2
cdr3_nt: TGTGCCAGCAGTTTGGGGCTAGCGGGCCGCCAAGAGACCCAGTACTTC
cdr3_aa: CASSLGLAGRQETQYF

j_call: TRBJ2-2
clone_size: .
v_call: TRBV10-1
d_call: TRBD2
cdr3_nt: TGCGCCAGCAGGGACACTAGCGGGAAATCCGGGGAGCTGTTTTTT
cdr3_aa: CASRDTSGKSGELFF

j_call: TRBJ1-6
clone_size: .
v_call: TRBV2
d_call: TRBD1
cdr3_nt: TGTGCCAGCAGTTTGACACCCAGGGGGTCACCCCTCCACTTT
cdr3_aa: CASSLTPRGSPLHF

j_call: TRBJ1-5
clone_size: .
v_call: TRBV2
d_call: .
cdr3_nt: TGTGCCAGTCGGCCACGAATCGACAGATATAGCAATCAGCCCCAGCATTTT
cdr3_aa: CASRPRIDRYSNQPQHF

j_call: TRBJ1-1
clone_size: .
v_call: TRBV19
d_call: .
cdr3_nt: TGTGCCAGTAGTAACAGGGTTGGGGACACTGAAGCTTTCTTT
cdr3_aa: CASSNRVGDTEAFF

j_call: TRBJ2-1
clone_size: .
v_call: TRBV5-8
d_call: TRBD1
cdr3_nt: TGTGCCAGCAGCTTGGGGACAGGGAACGGCAATGAGCAGTTCTTC
cdr3_aa: CASSLGTGNGNEQFF

j_call: TRBJ2-3
clone_size: once
v_call: TRBV7-3
d_call: .
cdr3_nt: TGTGCCAGCAGCGACCACTACCTCGCGGGCACAGATACGCAGTATTTT
cdr3_aa: CASSDHYLAGTDTQYF

j_call: TRBJ1-5
clone_size: .
v_call: TRBV28
d_call: .
cdr3_nt: TGTGCCAGCAGTTTTTACCTGACAGGCGCCAATCAGCCCCAGCATTTT
cdr3_aa: CASSFYLTGANQPQHF

j_call: TRBJ1-2
clone_size: .
v_call: TRBV7-9
d_call: .
cdr3_nt: TGTGCCAGCAGCCCCGATAGCAGTCCCTATGGCTACACCTTC
cdr3_aa: CASSPDSSPYGYTF

j_call: TRBJ1-2
clone_size: .
v_call: TRBV28
d_call: TRBD1
cdr3_nt: TGTGCCAGCAGTACTCCGGGACAGGGAGGGAGCGGCTACACCTTC
cdr3_aa: CASSTPGQGGSGYTF

j_call: TRBJ1-5
clone_size: .
v_call: TRBV28
d_call: .
cdr3_nt: TGTGCCAGCAGTCCGACAGGTTGGCGGGGCAATCAGCCCCAGCATTTT
cdr3_aa: CASSPTGWRGNQPQHF

j_call: TRBJ1-2
clone_size: .
v_call: TRBV5-1
d_call: TRBD1
cdr3_nt: TGCGCCAGCAGCCCGTTGGGACAGAACTATGGCTACACCTTC
cdr3_aa: CASSPLGQNYGYTF

j_call: TRBJ2-1
clone_size: .
v_call: TRBV18
d_call: TRBD1
cdr3_nt: TGTGCCAGCTCACCAACTCAGACAGGGCTTAGTGAGCAGTTCTTC
cdr3_aa: CASSPTQTGLSEQFF

j_call: TRBJ2-3
clone_size: .
v_call: TRBV10-3
d_call: .
cdr3_nt: TGTGCCACCCATAAAGGGGGTGATACGCAGTATTTT
cdr3_aa: CATHKGGDTQYF

j_call: TRBJ1-4
clone_size: .
v_call: TRBV5-8
d_call: .
cdr3_nt: TGTGCCAGCAGCTTCGACAGAAATGAAAAACTGTTTTTT
cdr3_aa: CASSFDRNEKLFF

j_call: TRBJ1-2
clone_size: .
v_call: TRBV3-1/TRBV3-2
d_call: .
cdr3_nt: TGTGCCACCTCCGAAAGCGGGGGTTCATATGGCTACACCTTC
cdr3_aa: CATSESGGSYGYTF

j_call: TRBJ2-7
clone_size: once
v_call: TRBV6-2/TRBV6-3
d_call: .
cdr3_nt: TGTGCCAGCAGTTTCACCCCCCTAGACAGGTACGAGCAGTACTTC
cdr3_aa: CASSFTPLDRYEQYF

j_call: TRBJ1-6
clone_size: once
v_call: TRBV9
d_call: .
cdr3_nt: TGTGCCAGCAGCGTAGCCACAAATTCACCCCTCCACTTT
cdr3_aa: CASSVATNSPLHF

j_call: TRBJ2-1
clone_size: .
v_call: TRBV7-3
d_call: TRBD2
cdr3_nt: TGTGCCAGCAGCAGAGGGGGACTAGCGGGGTACAATGAGCAGTTCTTC
cdr3_aa: CASSRGGLAGYNEQFF